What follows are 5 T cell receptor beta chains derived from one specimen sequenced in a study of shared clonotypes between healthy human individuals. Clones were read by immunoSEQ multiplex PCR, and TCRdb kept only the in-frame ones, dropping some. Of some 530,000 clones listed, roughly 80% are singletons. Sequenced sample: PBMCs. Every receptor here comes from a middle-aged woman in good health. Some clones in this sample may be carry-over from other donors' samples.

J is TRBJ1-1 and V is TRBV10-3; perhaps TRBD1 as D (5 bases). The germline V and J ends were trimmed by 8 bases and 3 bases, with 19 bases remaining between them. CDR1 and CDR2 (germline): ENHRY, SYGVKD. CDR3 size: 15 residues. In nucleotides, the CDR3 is TGTGCCATCTCGTTAGTGGGGGGGGTTGACACTGAAGCTTTCTTT. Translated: CAISLVGGVDTEAFF.

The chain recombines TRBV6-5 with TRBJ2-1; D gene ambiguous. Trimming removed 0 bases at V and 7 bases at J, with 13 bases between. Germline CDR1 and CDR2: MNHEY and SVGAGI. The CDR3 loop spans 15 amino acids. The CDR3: CASSYSSALGNEQFF. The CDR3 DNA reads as TGTGCCAGCAGTTACTCCAGCGCGCTCGGAAATGAGCAGTTCTTC.

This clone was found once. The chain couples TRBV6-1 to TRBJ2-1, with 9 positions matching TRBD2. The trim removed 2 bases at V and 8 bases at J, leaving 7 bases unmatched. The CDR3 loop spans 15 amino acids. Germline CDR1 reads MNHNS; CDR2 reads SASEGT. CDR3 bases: TGTGCCAGCAGTGAAAGCGGGAGGCCCTTGCATGAGCAGTTCTTC. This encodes CASSESGRPLHEQFF.

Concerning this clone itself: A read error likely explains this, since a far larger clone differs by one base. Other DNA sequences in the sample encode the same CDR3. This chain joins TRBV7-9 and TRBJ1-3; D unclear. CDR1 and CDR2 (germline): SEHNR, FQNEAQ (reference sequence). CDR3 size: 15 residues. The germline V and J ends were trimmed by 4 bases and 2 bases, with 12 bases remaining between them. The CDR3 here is CASSSSGRAGNTIYF. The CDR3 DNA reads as TGTGCCAGCAGCTCAAGTGGGAGGGCTGGAAACACCATATATTTT.

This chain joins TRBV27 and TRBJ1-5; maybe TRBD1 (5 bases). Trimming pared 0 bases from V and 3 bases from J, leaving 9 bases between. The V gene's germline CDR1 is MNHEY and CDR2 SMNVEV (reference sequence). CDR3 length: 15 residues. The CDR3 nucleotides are TGTGCCAGCAGTTTATCGGGGCAGTACAATCAGCCCCAGCATTTT. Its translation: CASSLSGQYNQPQHF.